The T cell receptor beta chain under discussion was sequenced for a study of T cells in Graves' hyperthyroidism and ophthalmopathy (dated by TCRdb to between 2017 and 2020). Regarding the research as a whole: Peripheral blood samples were taken at initial diagnosis, before any treatment was given. In addition, the study compared T-cell repertoires in thyroid tissue and in blood from several Graves' hyperthyroidism patients. For training and testing, the roughly 97 patients in the discovery cohort were randomly divided in a 7:3 ratio. Whether ophthalmopathy could be predicted prospectively was tested in an independent validation cohort made up of 18 to 20 hyperthyroidism patients plus 17 patients who later progressed to ophthalmopathy. After sampling, hyperthyroidism patients received methimazole starting at 30 mg daily, and ophthalmopathy patients received high-dose intravenous methylprednisolone. TCR V-J signatures able to tell the groups apart were searched for in a discovery cohort of 100 patients, of whom approximately 40 had Graves' ophthalmopathy and roughly 58 had stable Graves' hyperthyroidism. The paper reports TCR Vbeta CDR3 sequencing of 140 or so peripheral blood samples: under 45 ophthalmopathy, roughly 80 hyperthyroidism and around 17 progressor patients. The full study reports these points: Most expanded thyroid clonotypes (frequency above 0.001) were also found in blood, which suggests that blood repertoires may mirror thyroid immune responses. No statistical method was used to fix the sample size in advance, and group allocation was not hidden from the investigators. In cross-validation, a model built on a 13 V-J signature told ophthalmopathy apart from stable hyperthyroidism with about 90% sensitivity and about 81% specificity, and in testing the same model reached 80%/75%. During validation, the model predicted progression to ophthalmopathy a median of about 6.5 months ahead of onset, with 60% to 71% sensitivity and less than 85% specificity.

TCR beta CDR3 regions were amplified from RNA transcripts. The first round of RT-PCR for the TCR CDR3 was performed with the HTBI primer set and the Qiagen OneStep RT-PCR kit. A second multiplex PCR round built the libraries, followed by size selection and purification. Sequencing of the libraries was done on an Illumina HiSeq2000 using paired-end 100 bp reads. Under the source paper's analysis protocol: SOAPnuke was used to process the raw data, with reads discarded if the reads contained adapters or uncalled bases, had a mean Phred below 15, or lacked an exact constant-primer or identifier match. COPE v1.2.5 was used to merge the high-quality paired reads, and each unique nucleotide sequence was defined as a clonotype. MiTCR v1.1 was used to align clonotypes to the IMGT TRBV, TRBD and TRBJ reference segments. The analysis included only V-J combinations with a frequency above 0.0001, which together covered 99% to 99.2% of the repertoires. A TCS score was defined as the ratio between F50 (clonal expansion) and ExV (chaos), using BLOSUM62-based TCRdist between CDR3 peptides within each V-J. Welch's t-statistics and random forest reduced roughly 500 V-J features to around 14, which were used in a naive Bayes classifier (R e1071). The public reads were run again by TCRdb, first through fastp at Q25 and then through MiXCR, and only productive beta chains were kept. CDR3 protein sequences are deduplicated, and each keeps its most common genes and DNA. TCRdb's processing, not the authors', yielded these V and J calls. This sample lists some 300,000 distinct CDR3 sequences; approximately 19% were detected once. Approximately 37% of the sample lies in the top ten.

In the ophthalmopathy patients, disease was moderately to severely active, with a Clinical Activity Score of 3 or more, a NOSPECS grade of 4 or more, and a duration of less than 3 months. The study excluded patients with uncontrolled infections, other autoimmune diseases, pregnancy or lactation. Diagnoses were established on the basis of clinical symptoms, serum thyroxine and TRAb, thyroid ultrasound, and orbital computed tomography. Ficoll-Paque density gradient centrifugation was used to isolate PBMCs from 9.5 to 10 ml of fresh peripheral blood. Trizol reagent was used to extract total RNA, and RNA quality was then checked on an Agilent 2100 Bioanalyzer. From the germline V gene (reference sequence), CDR1 is LNHDA and CDR2 is SQIVND. Measured from the cysteine to the phenylalanine, the CDR3 is 18 residues long. The DNA shown is the 54-base CDR3, in frame from base 1. V is reduced by 4 bases and J by 1 base, leaving a spacing of 22 bases between them.

Regarding this clonotype: Its antigen is currently not known. No much larger clonotype is one base removed from it; base qualities were not supplied.

The sequence joins TRBV19 to TRBJ1-2; the D region possibly corresponds to TRBD1 (5 bases align). Sequencing used blood. The clonotype comes from a man over 45 with Graves' ophthalmopathy. In nucleotides, the sequence is TGTGCCAGTAGTACCCGACATGCTCGGGACGTATTTAACTATGGCTACACCTTC. Protein translation: CASSTRHARDVFNYGYTF. The CDR3 plus the reference TRBV19 and TRBJ1-2 genes for the other parts give the full variable domain: DGGITQSPKYLFRKEGQNVTLSCEQNLNHDAMYWYRQDPGQGLRLIYYSQIVNDFQKGDIAEGYSVSREKKESFPLTVTSAQKNPTAFYLCASSTRHARDVFNYGYTFGSGTRLTVV.